This TCR beta chain was captured by sequencing in a study of blood T cell repertoires in COVID-19. Study context: Collection of acute and convalescent COVID-19 samples took place in the United States, Italy and Spain.

The CDR3 has 14 residues. CDR1 is SQVTM, CDR2 ANQGSEA, per germline. The V gene lost 0 bases and the J gene lost 4 bases, with 12 bases spanning the gap. The method was immunoSEQ multiplex PCR; TCRdb's version includes in-frame clones alone and lacks a portion of them. Among roughly 140,000 clones listed, 80% to 85% were seen once. Participants spanned ages about 18 to 95 years and resided in 20 to 30 US areas. Membership in each cohort depended on participant-reported clinical history. This clone was found once. Sequences were obtained from PBMCs or T cells enriched from blood (not recorded which). This TCR was sampled from a woman aged 45-65 years who had been exposed to COVID-19. The chain recombines TRBV29-1 with TRBJ1-2, with a tentative D call TRBD1 (6 bases). The CDR3 here is CSVEDQGQGYGYTF. CDR3 nucleotides: TGCAGCGTTGAAGATCAGGGGCAGGGCTATGGCTACACCTTC.